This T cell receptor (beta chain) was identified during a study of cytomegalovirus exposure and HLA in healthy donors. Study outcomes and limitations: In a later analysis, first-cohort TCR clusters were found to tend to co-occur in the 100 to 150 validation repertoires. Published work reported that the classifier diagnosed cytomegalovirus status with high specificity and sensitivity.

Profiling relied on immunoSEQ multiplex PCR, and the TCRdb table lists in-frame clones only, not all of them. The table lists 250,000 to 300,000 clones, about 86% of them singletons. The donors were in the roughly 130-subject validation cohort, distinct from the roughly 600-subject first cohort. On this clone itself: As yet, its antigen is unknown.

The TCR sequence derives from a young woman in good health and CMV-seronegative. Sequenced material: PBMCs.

This CDR3 is CAISDSGVNQPQHF. The CDR3 DNA reads as TGTGCCATCAGTGATTCGGGGGTCAATCAGCCCCAGCATTTT. The chain couples TRBV10-3 to TRBJ1-5; D perhaps matches TRBD1 (5 bases). Germline values: CDR1 ENHRY, CDR2 SYGVKD. This CDR3 region has 14 residues. The V and J ends lost 3 bases and 3 bases respectively, with 9 bases between them.